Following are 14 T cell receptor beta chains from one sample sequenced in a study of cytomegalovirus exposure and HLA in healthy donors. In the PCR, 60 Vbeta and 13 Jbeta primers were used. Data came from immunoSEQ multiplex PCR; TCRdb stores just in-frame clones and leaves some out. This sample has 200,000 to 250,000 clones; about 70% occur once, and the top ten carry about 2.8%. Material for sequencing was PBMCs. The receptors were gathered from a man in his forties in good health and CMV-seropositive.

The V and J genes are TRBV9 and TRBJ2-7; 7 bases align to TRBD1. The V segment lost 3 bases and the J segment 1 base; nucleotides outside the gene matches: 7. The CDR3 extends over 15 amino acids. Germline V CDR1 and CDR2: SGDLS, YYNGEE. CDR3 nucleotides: TGTGCCAGCAGCGAAAGAGGGGGCGTATCCTACGAGCAGTACTTC. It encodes CASSERGGVSYEQYF.

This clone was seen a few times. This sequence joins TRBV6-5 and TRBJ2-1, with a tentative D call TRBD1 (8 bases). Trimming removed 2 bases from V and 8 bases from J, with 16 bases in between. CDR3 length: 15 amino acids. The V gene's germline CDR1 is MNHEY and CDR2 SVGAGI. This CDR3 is CASSYRGAGGHEQFF. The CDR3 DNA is TGTGCCAGCAGTTACCGGGGGGCAGGGGGCCATGAGCAGTTCTTC.

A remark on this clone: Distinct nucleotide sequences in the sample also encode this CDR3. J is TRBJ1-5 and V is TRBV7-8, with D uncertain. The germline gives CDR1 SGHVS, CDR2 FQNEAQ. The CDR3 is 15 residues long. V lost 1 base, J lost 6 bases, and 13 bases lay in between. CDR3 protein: CASSLGRTWSQPQHF. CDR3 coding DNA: TGTGCCAGCAGCTTAGGGCGCACTTGGAGTCAGCCCCAGCATTTT.

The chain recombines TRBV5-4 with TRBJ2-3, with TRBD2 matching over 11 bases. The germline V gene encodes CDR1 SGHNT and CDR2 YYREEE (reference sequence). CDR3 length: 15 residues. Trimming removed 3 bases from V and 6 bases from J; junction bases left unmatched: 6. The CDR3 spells CASSSTSGGWDTQYF. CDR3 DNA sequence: TGTGCCAGCAGCTCCACTAGCGGGGGCTGGGATACGCAGTATTTT.

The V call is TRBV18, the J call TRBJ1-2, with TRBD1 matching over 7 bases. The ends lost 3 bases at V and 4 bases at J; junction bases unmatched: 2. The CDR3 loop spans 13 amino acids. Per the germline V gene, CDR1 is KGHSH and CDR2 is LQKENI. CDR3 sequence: CASSPDRAYGYTF. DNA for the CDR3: TGTGCCAGCTCACCCGACAGGGCCTATGGCTACACCTTC.

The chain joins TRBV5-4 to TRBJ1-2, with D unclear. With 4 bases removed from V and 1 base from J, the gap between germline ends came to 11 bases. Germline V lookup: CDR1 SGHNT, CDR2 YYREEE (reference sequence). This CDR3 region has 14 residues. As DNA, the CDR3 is TGTGCCAGCAGCAGGAGGGCTAATAACTATGGCTACACCTTC. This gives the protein CASSRRANNYGYTF.

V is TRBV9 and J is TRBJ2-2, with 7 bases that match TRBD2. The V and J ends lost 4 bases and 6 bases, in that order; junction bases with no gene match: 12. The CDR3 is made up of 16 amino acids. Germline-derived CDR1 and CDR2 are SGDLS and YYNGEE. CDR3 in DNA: TGTGCCAGCAGCCTCGGGGGGACCCACAGACCCGGGGAGCTGTTTTTT. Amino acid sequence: CASSLGGTHRPGELFF.

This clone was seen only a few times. CDR3 sequence (DNA): TGTGCCAGCAGAGCGACAGGTGACAATGAAAAACTGTTTTTT. Its protein is CASRATGDNEKLFF. V usage is TRBV28 and J usage is TRBJ1-4; D perhaps matches TRBD1 (6 bases). Germline V gene data show CDR1 as MDHEN and CDR2 as SYDVKM. This CDR3 has 14 amino acids. Deletions cut 6 bases from V and 5 bases from J, with 13 bases between.

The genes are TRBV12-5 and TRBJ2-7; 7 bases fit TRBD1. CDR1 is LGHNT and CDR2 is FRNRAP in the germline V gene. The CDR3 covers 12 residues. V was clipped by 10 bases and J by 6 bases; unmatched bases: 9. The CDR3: CATRTGLSEQYF. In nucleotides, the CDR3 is TGTGCTACCAGGACAGGACTTAGCGAGCAGTACTTC.

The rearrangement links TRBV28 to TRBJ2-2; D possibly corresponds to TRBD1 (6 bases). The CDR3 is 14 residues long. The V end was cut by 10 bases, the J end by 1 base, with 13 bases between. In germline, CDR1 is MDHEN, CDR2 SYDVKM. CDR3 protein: CATRDNLNTGELFF. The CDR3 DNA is TGTGCCACTCGGGACAACTTGAACACCGGGGAGCTGTTTTTT.

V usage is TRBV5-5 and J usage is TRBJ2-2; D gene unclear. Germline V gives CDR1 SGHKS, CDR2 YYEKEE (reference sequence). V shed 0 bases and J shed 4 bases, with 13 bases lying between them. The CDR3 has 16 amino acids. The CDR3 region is CASSLVESRATGELFF. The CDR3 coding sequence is TGTGCCAGCAGCTTGGTGGAGTCTAGAGCCACCGGGGAGCTGTTTTTT.

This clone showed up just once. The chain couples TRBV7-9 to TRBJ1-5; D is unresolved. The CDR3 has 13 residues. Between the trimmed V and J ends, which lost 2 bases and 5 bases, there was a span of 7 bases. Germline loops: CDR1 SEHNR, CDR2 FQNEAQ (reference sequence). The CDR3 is CASSLSRDQPQHF. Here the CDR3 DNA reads TGTGCCAGCAGCTTATCACGAGATCAGCCCCAGCATTTT.

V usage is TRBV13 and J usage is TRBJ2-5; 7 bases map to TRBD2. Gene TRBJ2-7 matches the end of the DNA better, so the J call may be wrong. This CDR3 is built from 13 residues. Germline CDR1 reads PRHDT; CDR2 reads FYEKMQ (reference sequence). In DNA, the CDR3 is TGTGCCAGCGCAGTGGGGGGGTCCTACGAGCAGTACTTC. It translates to CASAVGGSYEQYF.

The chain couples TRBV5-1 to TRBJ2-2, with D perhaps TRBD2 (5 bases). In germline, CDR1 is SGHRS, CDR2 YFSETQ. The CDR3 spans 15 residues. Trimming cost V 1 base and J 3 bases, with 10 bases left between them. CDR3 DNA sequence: TGCGCCAGCAGCTTGTTGGGGAGTGACACCGGGGAGCTGTTTTTT. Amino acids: CASSLLGSDTGELFF.